This TCR beta chain was captured by sequencing in a study of T-cell memory formation after mild COVID-19. Study-level background: Largely donor-specific TCR clusters were found. Whole-study findings and limits: Shrinking CD4+ clones were chiefly CM and EM; CD8+ ones were chiefly EMRA. A second wave expanding day 15 to 37 was CD4+-biased; contracting clones were balanced.

CDR3 length equals 16 residues. V was pared by 0 bases and J by 5 bases, with 16 bases between. The germline gives CDR1 LGHNA, CDR2 YNFKEQ. As to this clonotype: Its cognate antigen is unknown.

Barcoded TCR alpha and TCR beta cDNA libraries with UMIs came from 5'RACE using constant-segment primers. In TCRdb, the 5' RACE reads were re-called with MiXCR into one record per CDR3 protein. The table records 92,000 or so distinct CDR3 sequences, approximately 13% of them present only once. The J gene is TRBJ1-1, the V gene TRBV4-2, with a possible D match to TRBD1 (5 bases). Sample: PBMCs or a T cell subset sorted from them (not recorded which). The sequence came from an adult woman who had mild COVID-19 (a few samples of this study predate the infection). Cell type and time point are not known. The CDR3 is CASSQEEGTGTTEAFF. CDR3 coding DNA: TGTGCCAGCAGCCAAGAAGAGGGGACCGGGACTACTGAAGCTTTCTTT.